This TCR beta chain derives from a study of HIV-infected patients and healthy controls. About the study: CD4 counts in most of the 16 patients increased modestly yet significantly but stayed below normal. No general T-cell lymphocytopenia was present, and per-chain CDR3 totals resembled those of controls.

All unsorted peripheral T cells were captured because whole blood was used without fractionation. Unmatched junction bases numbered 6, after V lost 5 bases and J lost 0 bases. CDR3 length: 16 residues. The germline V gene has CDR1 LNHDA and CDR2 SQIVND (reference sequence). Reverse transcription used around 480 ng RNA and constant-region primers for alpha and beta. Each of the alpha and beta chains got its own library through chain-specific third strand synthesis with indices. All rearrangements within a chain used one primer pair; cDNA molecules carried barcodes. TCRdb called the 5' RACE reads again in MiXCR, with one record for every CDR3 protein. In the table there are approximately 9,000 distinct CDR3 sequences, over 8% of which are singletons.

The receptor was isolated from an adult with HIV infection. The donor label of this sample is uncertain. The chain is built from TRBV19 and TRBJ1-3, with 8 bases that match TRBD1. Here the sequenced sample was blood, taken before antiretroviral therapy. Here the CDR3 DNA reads TGTGCCAGTAGTGAAGACAGGGGATTCTCTGGAAACACCATATATTTT. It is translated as CASSEDRGFSGNTIYF.